The sequence of this T cell receptor beta chain was determined in a study of T cell responses to AZD1222 COVID-19 vaccine. Second doses that came at about 4 or about 12 weeks were put together. Germline assignment: CDR1 MDHEN and CDR2 SYDVKM. The V and J ends lost 8 bases and 7 bases, in that order; junction bases with no gene match: 4. There are 12 residues in the CDR3. Turning to this clone: Its matching antigen is unknown.

Findings and limits, study-wide: Researchers report vaccine-associated CD4 TCRs spanning spike, with dominance at 160-218 and 743-854. The donor group comprised mostly white British people and more females; the analysis possibly underestimated clonal diversity. Only after the peak T cell response were repertoires sampled.

Measured with immunoSEQ multiplex PCR; TCRdb has only the in-frame clones, and not every one. The sample has around 99,000 clones, about 85% seen once; the top ten hold approximately 4.8%. Sample: peripheral blood, taken 28 days after the second AZD1222 dose. V gene TRBV28 combines with J gene TRBJ2-7; 11 bases align to TRBD2. This clonotype originated in an adult who received the AZD1222 COVID-19 vaccine. The CDR3 spells CASGTSGGEQYF. The CDR3 DNA follows: TGTGCCAGCGGGACTAGCGGAGGAGAGCAGTACTTC.